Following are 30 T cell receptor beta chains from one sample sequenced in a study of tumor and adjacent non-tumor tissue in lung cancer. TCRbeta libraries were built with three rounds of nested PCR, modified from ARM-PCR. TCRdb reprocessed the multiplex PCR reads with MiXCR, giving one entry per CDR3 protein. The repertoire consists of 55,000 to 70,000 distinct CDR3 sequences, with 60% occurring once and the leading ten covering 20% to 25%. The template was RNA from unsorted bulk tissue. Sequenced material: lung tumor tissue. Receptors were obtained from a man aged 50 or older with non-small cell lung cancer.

CDR3 in DNA: TGTGCCACCGGGAGTTTGACAGGGGGCGAAGAGCAGTACTTC. Its translation: CATGSLTGGEEQYF. J is TRBJ2-7 and V is TRBV25-1; 10 bases line up with TRBD1. The CDR3 sequence is 14 residues long. V gave up 10 bases and J gave up 7 bases; unmatched junction bases: 13. Germline CDR1 MGHDK, CDR2 SYGVNS.

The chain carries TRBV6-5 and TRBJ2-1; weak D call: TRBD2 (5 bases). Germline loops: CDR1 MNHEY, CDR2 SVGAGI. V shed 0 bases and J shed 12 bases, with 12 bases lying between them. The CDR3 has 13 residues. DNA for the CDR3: TGTGCCAGCAGTTACTCGAACAGCGGCGGGCAGTTCTTC. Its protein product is CASSYSNSGGQFF.

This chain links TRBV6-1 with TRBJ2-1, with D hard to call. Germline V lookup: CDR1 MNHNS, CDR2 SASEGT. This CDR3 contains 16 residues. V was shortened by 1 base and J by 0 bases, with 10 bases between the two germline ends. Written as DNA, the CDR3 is TGTGCCAGCAGTGAAGTTCCAGGATTCTCCTACAATGAGCAGTTCTTC. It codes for CASSEVPGFSYNEQFF.

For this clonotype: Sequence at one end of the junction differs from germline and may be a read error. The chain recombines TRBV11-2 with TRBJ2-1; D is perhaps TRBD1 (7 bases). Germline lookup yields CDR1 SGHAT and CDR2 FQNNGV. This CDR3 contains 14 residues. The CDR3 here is CTSSRGRGVYEQFF. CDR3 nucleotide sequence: TGTACCAGCAGCCGAGGCAGGGGGGTATATGAGCAGTTCTTC.

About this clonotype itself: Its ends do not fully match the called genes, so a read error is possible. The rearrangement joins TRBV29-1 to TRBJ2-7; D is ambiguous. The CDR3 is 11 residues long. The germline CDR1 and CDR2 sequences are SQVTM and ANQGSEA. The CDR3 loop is CGVALTYEQYF. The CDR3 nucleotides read TGCGGCGTTGCTCTAACCTACGAGCAGTACTTC.

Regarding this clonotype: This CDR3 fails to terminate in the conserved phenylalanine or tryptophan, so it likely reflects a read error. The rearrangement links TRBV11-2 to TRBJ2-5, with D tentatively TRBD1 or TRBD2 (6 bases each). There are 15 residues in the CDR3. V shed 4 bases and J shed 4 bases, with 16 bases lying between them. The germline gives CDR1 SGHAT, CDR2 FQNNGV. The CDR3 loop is CASSYTWGAAETQYL. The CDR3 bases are TGTGCCAGCAGCTACACCTGGGGGGCAGCAGAGACCCAGTACTTA.

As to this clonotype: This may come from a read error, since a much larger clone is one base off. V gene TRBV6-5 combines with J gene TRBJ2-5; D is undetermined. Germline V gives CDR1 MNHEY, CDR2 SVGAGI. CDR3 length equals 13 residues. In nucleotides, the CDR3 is TGTGCCATCAGTTACGAGGCAGGACAGACCCAGTACTTC. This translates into CAISYEAGQTQYF.

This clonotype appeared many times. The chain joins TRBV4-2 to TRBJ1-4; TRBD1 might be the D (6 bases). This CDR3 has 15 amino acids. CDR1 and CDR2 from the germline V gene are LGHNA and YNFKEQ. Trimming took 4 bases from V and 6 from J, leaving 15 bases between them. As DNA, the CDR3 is TGTGCCAGCAGCCCCCAAGAAGGGGGGGATGAAAAACTGTTTTTT. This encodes CASSPQEGGDEKLFF.

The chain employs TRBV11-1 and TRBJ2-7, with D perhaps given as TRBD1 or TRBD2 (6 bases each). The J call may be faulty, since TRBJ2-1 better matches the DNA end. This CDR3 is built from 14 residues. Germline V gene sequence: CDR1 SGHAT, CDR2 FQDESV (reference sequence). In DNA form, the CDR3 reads TGTGCCAGCAGCTTGGAGGGACAACTCTACGAGCAGTTCTTC. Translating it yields CASSLEGQLYEQFF.

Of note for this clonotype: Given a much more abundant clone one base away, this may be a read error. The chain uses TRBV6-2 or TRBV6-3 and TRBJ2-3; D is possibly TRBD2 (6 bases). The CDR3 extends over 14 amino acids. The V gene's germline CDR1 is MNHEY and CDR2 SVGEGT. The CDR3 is CVSSYRDSTDTQYF. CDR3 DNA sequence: TGTGTCAGCAGTTACCGGGACTCTACAGATACGCAGTATTTT.

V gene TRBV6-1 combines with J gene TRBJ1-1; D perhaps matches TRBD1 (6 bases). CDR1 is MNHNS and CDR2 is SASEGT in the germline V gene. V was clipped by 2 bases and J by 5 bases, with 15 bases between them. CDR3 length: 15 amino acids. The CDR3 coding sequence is TGTGCCAGCAGTGAAAAGGGGGGTTCGGGAACTGAAGCTTTCTTT. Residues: CASSEKGGSGTEAFF.

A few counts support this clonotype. CDR3 sequence (DNA): TGTGCCTGGAGTTCGGGACTCAAGAACACTGAAGCTTTCTTT. Translated: CAWSSGLKNTEAFF. The chain has TRBV30 and TRBJ1-1; tentatively, D is TRBD1 (5 bases). Trimming shortened V by 2 bases and J by 1 base, and 11 bases separated the two germline ends. The CDR3 is 14 residues long. The germline gives CDR1 GTSNPN, CDR2 SVGIG (reference sequence).

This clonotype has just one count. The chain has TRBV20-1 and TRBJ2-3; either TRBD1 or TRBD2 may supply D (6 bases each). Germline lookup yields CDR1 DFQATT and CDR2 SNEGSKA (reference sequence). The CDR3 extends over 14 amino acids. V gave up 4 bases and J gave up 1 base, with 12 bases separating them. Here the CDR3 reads CSAKQGLCTDTQYF. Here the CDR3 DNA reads TGCAGTGCTAAACAGGGACTGTGCACAGATACGCAGTATTTT.

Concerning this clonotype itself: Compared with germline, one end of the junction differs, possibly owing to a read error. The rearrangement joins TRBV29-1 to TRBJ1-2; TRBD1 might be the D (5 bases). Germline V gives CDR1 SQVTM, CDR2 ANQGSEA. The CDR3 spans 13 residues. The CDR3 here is CSVEAGQDLIYTF. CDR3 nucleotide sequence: TGCAGCGTTGAAGCGGGGCAGGACCTTATCTACACATTC.

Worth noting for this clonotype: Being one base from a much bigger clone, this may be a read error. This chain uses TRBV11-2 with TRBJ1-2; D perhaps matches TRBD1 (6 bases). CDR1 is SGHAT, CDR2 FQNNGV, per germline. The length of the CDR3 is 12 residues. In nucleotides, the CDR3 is TGTGCCAGCAGCCAAGGGGGAAACGACTACGCCTTC. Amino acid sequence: CASSQGGNDYAF.

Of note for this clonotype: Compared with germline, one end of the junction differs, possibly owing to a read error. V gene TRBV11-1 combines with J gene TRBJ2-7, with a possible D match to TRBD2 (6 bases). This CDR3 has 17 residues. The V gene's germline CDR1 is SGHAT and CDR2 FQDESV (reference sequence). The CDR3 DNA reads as TGTGCCAGCAGCTTAATTGGTGGGAGGTTCCGCTCCTACGAACAGTACTTC. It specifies CASSLIGGRFRSYEQYF.

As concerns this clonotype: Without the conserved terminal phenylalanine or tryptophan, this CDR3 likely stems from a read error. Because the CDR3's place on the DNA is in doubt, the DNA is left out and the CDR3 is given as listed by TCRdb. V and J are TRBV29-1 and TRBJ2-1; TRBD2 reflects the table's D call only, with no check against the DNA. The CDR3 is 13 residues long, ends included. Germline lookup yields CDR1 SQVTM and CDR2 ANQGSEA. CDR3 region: CSGDKTSGTEQSL.

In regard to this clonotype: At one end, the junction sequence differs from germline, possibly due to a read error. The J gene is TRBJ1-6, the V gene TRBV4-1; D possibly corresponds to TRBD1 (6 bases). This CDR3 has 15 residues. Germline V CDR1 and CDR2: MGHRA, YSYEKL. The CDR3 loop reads CASSRGATDYSPLYF. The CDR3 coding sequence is TGCGCCAGCAGCCGGGGGGCCACCGACTACTCACCTCTCTACTTT.

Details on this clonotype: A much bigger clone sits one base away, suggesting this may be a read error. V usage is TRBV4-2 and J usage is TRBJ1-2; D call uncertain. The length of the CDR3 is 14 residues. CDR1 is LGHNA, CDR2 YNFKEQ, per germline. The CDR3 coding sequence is TGTGCCAGCAGCCAAGATAGAGACATTAATGGCTACATCTTC. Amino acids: CASSQDRDINGYIF.

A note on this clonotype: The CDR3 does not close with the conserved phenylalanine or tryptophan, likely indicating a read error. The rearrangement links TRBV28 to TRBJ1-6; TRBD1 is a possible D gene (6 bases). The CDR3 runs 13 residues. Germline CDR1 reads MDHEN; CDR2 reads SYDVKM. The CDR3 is CDGGATYNSPLHL. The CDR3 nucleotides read TGTGATGGGGGGGCCACCTATAATTCACCCCTCCACCTT.

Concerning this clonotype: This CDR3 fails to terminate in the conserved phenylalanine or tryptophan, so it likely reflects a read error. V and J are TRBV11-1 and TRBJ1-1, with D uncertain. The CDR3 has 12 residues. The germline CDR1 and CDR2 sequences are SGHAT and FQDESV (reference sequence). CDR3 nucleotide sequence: TGTGCCAGCAGGTTAGCGGGGAGCGAAGCTTTCTAT. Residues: CASRLAGSEAFY.

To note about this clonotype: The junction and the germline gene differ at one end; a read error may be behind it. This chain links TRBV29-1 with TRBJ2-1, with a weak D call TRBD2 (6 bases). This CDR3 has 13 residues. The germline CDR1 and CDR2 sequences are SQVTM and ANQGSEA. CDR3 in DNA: TGCAGCGTCGACTCTATCGGACTAAATGAACAGTTCTTC. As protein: CSVDSIGLNEQFF.

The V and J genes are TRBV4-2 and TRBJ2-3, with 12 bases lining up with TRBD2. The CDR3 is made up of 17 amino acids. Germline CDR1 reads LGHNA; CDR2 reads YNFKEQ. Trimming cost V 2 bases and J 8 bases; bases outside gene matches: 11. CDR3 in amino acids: CASSQNLTSGSMSTQYF. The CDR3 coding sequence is TGTGCCAGCAGCCAAAACTTGACTAGCGGGAGTATGAGTACGCAGTATTTT.

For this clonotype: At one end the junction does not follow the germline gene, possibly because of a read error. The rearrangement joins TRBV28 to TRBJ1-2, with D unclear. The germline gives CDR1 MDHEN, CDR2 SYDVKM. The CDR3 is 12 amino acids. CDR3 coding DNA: TGTGGCAGCGTAGGATCTTCCGGGGGCTACACCTTC. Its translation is CGSVGSSGGYTF.

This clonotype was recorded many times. CDR3 in amino acids: CASSRQGTQETQYF. The DNA of the CDR3 is TGTGCCAGCAGTAGACAGGGAACCCAAGAGACCCAGTACTTC. The chain uses TRBV6-5 and TRBJ2-5, with TRBD1 matching over 7 bases. Unmatched junction bases numbered 4, after V lost 5 bases and J lost 1 base. This CDR3 comprises 14 residues. Germline CDR1 is MNHEY and CDR2 is SVGAGI.

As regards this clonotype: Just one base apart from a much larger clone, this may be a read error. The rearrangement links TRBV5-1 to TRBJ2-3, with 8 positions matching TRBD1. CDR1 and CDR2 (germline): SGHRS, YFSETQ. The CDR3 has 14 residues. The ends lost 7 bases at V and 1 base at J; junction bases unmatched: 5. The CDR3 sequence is CASGSGQGTDTQYF. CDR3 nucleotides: TGCGCCAGCGGCTCGGGACAGGGCACAGATACGCAGTATTTT.

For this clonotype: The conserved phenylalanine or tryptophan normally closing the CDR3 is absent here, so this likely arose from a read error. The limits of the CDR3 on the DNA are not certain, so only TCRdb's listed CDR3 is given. CDR3 loop: CASSEVRSTETFY. The chain is built from TRBV10-2 and TRBJ1-1. The CDR3 is made up of 13 amino acids, end residues included. Germline V gives CDR1 WSHSY, CDR2 SAAADI.

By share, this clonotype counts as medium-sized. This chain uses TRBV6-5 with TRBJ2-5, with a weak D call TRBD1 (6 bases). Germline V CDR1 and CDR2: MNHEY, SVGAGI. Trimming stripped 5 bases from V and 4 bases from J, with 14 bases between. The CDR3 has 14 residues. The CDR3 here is CASSQQGFGETQYF. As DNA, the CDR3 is TGTGCCAGCAGTCAACAGGGTTTTGGAGAGACCCAGTACTTC.

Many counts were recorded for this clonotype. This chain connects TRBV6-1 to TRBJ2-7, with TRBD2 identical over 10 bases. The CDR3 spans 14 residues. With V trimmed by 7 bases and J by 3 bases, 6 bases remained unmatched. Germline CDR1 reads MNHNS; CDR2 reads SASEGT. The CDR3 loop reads CASTDTSGNYEQYF. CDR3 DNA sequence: TGTGCCAGCACCGACACTAGCGGGAACTACGAGCAGTACTTC.

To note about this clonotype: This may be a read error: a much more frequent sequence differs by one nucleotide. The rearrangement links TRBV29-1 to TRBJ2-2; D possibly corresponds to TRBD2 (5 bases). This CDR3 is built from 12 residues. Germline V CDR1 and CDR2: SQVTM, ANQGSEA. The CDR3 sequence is CSVGMATGVLFF. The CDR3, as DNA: TGCAGCGTTGGCATGGCTACCGGGGTGCTGTTTTTT.